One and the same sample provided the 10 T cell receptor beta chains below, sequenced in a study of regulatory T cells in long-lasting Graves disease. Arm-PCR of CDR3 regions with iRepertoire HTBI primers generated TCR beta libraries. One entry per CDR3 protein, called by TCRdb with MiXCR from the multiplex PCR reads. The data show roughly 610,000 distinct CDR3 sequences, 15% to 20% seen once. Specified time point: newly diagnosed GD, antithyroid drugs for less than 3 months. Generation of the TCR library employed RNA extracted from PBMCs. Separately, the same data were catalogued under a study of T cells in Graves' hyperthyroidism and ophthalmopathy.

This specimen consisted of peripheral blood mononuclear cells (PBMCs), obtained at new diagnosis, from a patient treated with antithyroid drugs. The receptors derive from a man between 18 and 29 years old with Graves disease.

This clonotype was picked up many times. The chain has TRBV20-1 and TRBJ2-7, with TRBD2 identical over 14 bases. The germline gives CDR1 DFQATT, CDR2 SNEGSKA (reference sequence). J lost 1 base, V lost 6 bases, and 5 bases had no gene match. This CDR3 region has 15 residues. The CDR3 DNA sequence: TGCAGTGCCACCGGGACTAGCGGGAGTTCCTACGAGCAGTACTTC. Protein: CSATGTSGSSYEQYF.

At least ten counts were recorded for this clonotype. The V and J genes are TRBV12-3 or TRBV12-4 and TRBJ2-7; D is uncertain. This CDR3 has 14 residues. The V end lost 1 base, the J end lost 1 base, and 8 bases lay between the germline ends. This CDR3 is CASSLGPRSYEQYF. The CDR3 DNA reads TGTGCCAGCAGTTTAGGCCCCCGGTCCTACGAGCAGTACTTC.

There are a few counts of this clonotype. CDR3: CSVHRGGNTQYF. The CDR3 nucleotides are TGCAGTGTACACAGGGGAGGGAATACGCAGTATTTT. The gene calls are TRBV20-1 and TRBJ2-3; the D gene could be TRBD1 or TRBD2 (7 bases each). The CDR3 loop spans 12 amino acids. CDR1 and CDR2 from the germline V gene are DFQATT and SNEGSKA (reference sequence). V was shortened by 7 bases and J by 7 bases, with 15 bases between the two germline ends.

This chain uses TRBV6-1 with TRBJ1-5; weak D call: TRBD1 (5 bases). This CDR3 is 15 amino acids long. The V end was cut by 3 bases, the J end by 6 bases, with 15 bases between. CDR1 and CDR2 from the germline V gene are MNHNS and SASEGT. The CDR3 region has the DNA TGTGCCAGCAGTGATGGCAGGGAGGTTAGTCAGCCCCAGCATTTT. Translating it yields CASSDGREVSQPQHF.

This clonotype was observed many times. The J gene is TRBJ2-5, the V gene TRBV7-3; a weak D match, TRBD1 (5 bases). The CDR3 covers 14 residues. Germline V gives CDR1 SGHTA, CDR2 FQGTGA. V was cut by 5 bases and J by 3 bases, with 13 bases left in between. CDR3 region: CASSRGGSEETQYF. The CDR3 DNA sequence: TGTGCCAGCAGCAGGGGCGGATCCGAAGAGACCCAGTACTTC.

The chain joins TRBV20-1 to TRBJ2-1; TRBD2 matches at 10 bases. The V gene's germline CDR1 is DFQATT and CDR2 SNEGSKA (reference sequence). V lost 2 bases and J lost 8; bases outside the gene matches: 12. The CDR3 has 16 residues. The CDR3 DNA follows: TGCAGTGCTAGATCCACCACAGCGGGAGGGTACGATGAGCAGTTCTTC. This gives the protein CSARSTTAGGYDEQFF.

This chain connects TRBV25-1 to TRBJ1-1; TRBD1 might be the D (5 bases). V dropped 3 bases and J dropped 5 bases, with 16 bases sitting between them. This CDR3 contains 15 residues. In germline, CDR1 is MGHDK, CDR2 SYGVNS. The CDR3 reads CASSDPQVGGTEAFF. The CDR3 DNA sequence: TGTGCCAGCAGTGACCCCCAGGTTGGGGGGACTGAAGCTTTCTTT.

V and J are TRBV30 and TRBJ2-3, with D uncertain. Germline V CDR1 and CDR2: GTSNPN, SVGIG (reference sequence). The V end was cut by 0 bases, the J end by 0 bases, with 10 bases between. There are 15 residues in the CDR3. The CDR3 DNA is TGTGCCTGGAGTGTCCAGCGCCCTAGCACAGATACGCAGTATTTT. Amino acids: CAWSVQRPSTDTQYF.

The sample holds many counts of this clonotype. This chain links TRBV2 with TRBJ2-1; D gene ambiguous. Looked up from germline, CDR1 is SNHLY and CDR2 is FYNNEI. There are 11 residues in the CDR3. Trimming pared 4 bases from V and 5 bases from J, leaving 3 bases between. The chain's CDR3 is CASSAHNEQFF. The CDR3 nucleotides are TGTGCCAGCAGTGCCCACAATGAGCAGTTCTTC.

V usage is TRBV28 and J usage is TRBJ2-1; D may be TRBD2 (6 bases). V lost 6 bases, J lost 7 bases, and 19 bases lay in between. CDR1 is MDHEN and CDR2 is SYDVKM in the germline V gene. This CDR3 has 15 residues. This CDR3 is CASREWGEVGNEQFF. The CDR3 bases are TGTGCCAGCAGGGAGTGGGGGGAGGTAGGAAATGAGCAGTTCTTC.